This TCR beta chain was identified during a study of T cells expressing NK-cell markers. On the study more broadly: In sorted CD3+CD56+NKG2C+, CD3+CD56+NKG2C- and CD3+CD56-NKG2C+ T cells, TCR beta repertoires were obtained. With respect to HCMV, most of the eight sequenced donors were seropositive, and one was seronegative.

The CDR3 consists of 16 residues. Germline V CDR1 and CDR2: SGHTA, FQGNSA. A note on this clonotype: The antigen is not known.

Findings of the study overall: Topping the CD3+CD56-NKG2C+ fraction as well were these clonotypes, in a few donors.

Beta-chain TCR cDNA was generated via 5'RACE template switching with UMIs. No DNA is given; TCRdb re-called the 5' RACE reads and lists each CDR3 protein once. This sample's table has 500,000 or so distinct CDR3 sequences. The receptor was isolated from a man in his late teens or twenties in good health. Sample: blood T cells: a sorted CD56 or NKG2C T cell subset, CD4+ or CD8+ T cells, or bulk PBMC T cells (not recorded which). The chain employs TRBV7-2 and TRBJ1-1; TCRdb reports TRBD1, a call that lacks DNA to check it against. The CDR3 protein is CASRPSGGTSKFEAFF.